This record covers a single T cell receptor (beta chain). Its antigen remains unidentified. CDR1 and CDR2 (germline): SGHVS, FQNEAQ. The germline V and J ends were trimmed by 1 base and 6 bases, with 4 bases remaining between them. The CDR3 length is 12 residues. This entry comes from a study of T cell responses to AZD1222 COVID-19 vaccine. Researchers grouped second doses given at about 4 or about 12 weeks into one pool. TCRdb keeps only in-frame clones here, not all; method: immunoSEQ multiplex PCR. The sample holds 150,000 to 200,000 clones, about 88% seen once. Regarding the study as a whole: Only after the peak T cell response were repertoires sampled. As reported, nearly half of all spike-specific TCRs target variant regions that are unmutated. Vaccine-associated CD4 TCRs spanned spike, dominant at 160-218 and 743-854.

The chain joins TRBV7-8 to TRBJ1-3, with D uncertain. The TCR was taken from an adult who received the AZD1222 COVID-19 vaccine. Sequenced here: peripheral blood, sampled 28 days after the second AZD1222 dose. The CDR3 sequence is CASSLGVNTIYF. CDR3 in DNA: TGTGCCAGCAGCTTAGGGGTAAACACCATATATTTT.